The 6 T cell receptor beta chains given below trace back to one sample, sequenced in a study of Ad26.COV2.S vaccination and SARS-CoV-2 variants. As to treatment: 15 to 20 received Ad26.COV2.S at low or high dose, single or two shots; five or six received placebo; per-sample allocation not given. Day 63 following the first vaccine or placebo injection was when the samples were taken. TCRdb's table, derived via immunoSEQ multiplex PCR, lists solely in-frame clones and lacks some. The profile shows fewer than 600,000 clones, roughly nine tenths of them singletons. The sequencing used peripheral blood, collected in a trial of Ad26.COV2.S vaccine versus placebo. These receptors were obtained from a person aged 18 to 65 who received the Ad26.COV2.S COVID-19 vaccine or a placebo.

The chain joins TRBV6-2 or TRBV6-3 to TRBJ2-1; TRBD2 aligns across 7 bases. Per the germline V gene, CDR1 is MNHEY and CDR2 is SVGEGT. V lost 6 bases and J lost 4; bases outside the gene matches: 18. CDR3 length equals 18 residues. DNA of the CDR3: TGTGCCAGCAGCCATTGGACGACGAGGGCGGGAGATTACAATGAGCAGTTCTTC. Its translation is CASSHWTTRAGDYNEQFF.

The CDR3 DNA reads as TGTGCCAGCAGCGCACGACAGGGGAATGAGCAGTTCTTC. This gives the protein CASSARQGNEQFF. J is TRBJ2-1 and V is TRBV11-3; 8 positions match TRBD1. Germline trimming cut 5 bases from V and 7 bases from J; bases unmatched to any gene: 4. This CDR3 comprises 13 residues. The germline gives CDR1 SGHNT, CDR2 YENEEA.

The chain employs TRBV27 and TRBJ2-3; D ambiguous. Trimming removed 0 bases at V and 0 bases at J, with 10 bases between. The CDR3 contains 16 residues. CDR1 MNHEY and CDR2 SMNVEV come from the germline V gene (reference sequence). The CDR3, as DNA: TGTGCCAGCAGTTTATCGAAGGGCCGGAGCACAGATACGCAGTATTTT. It translates to CASSLSKGRSTDTQYF.

This rearrangement joins TRBV5-8 to TRBJ1-4; D remains unclear. Trimming removed 4 bases from V and 0 bases from J, with 10 bases in between. Per germline, CDR1 SGHTS and CDR2 YDEGEE. The CDR3 length is 15 residues. The CDR3 DNA reads as TGTGCCAGCAGCCCCTATGGGCCAACTAATGAAAAACTGTTTTTT. As protein: CASSPYGPTNEKLFF.

The chain carries TRBV6-5 and TRBJ2-5; no reliable D call. Trimming left V 6 bases short and J 5 bases short, with 16 bases between. The CDR3 contains 14 residues. CDR1 is MNHEY and CDR2 is SVGAGI in the germline V gene. Written as DNA, the CDR3 is TGTGCCAGCAGAAAAGGACCGATTAGTGAGACCCAGTACTTC. Amino acid sequence: CASRKGPISETQYF.

The chain couples TRBV5-1 to TRBJ1-1; TRBD1 might be the D (6 bases). The CDR3 runs 17 residues. Trimming left V 1 base short and J 3 bases short, with 19 bases between. CDR1 and CDR2 from the germline V gene are SGHRS and YFSETQ. The CDR3 nucleotides are TGCGCCAGCAGCTTGCTCTTAGGCAGGACAGACCACACTGAAGCTTTCTTT. Its translation is CASSLLLGRTDHTEAFF.